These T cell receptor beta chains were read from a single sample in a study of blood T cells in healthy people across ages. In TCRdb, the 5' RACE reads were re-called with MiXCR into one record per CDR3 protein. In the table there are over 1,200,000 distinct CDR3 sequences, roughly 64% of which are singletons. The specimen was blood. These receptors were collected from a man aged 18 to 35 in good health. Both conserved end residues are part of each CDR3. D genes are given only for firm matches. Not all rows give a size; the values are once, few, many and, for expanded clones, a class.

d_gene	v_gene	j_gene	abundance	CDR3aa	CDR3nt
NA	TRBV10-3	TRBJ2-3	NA	CAISEASGGLGDTQYF	TGTGCCATCAGTGAGGCCTCCGGGGGGCTGGGAGATACGCAGTATTTT
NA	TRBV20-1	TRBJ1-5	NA	CSAGLEPQHF	TGCAGTGCTGGCTTGGAGCCCCAGCATTTT
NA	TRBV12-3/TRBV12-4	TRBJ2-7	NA	CASRVSDNPYEQYF	TGTGCCAGCAGAGTATCGGACAATCCCTACGAGCAGTACTTC
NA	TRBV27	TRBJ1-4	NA	CASRSIGGGDEKLFF	TGTGCCAGCAGGTCTATTGGCGGTGGGGATGAAAAACTGTTTTTT
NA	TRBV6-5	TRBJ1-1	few	CASNLGGGTEAFF	TGTGCCAGTAATCTTGGGGGAGGCACTGAAGCTTTCTTT
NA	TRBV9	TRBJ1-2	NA	CASSAVDTVAAGYTF	TGTGCCAGCAGCGCCGTTGACACAGTGGCGGCTGGCTACACCTTC
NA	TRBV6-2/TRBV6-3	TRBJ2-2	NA	CASSLPARVPGELFF	TGTGCCAGCAGCCTCCCCGCCCGGGTTCCCGGGGAGCTGTTTTTT
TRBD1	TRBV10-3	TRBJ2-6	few	CAIWTGLAGANVLTF	TGTGCCATATGGACAGGTTTGGCTGGGGCCAACGTCCTGACTTTC
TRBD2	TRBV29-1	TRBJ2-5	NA	CSVEEAGDVQETQYF	TGCAGCGTTGAGGAGGCGGGGGACGTACAAGAGACCCAGTACTTC
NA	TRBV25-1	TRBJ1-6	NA	CASTQTGTAGSPLHF	TGTGCCAGCACCCAAACCGGAACCGCGGGTTCACCCCTCCACTTT
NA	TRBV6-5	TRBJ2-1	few	CASSLKSYNEQFF	TGTGCCAGCAGTCTCAAATCCTACAATGAGCAGTTCTTC
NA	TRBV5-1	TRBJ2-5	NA	CASSFRQAYGQYF	TGCGCCAGCAGCTTCCGACAGGCCTACGGGCAGTACTTC
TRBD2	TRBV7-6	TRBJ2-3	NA	CASSAASGRSVTDTRYF	TGTGCCAGCAGCGCTGCTAGCGGGAGGTCTGTCACAGATACGCGGTATTTT
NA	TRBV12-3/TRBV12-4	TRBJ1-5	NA	CASSERGHSNQPQHF	TGTGCCAGCAGTGAGCGGGGGCATAGCAATCAGCCCCAGCATTTT
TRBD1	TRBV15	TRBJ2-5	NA	CATATGTEETQYF	TGTGCCACCGCTACCGGGACAGAAGAGACCCAGTACTTC
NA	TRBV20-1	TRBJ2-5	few	CSAREPPPGETQYF	TGCAGTGCTAGAGAGCCCCCACCGGGGGAGACCCAGTACTTC
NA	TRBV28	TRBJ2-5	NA	CASSLKLARRKIEETQYF	TGTGCCAGCAGTTTAAAATTAGCGAGGCGAAAAATTGAAGAGACCCAGTACTTC
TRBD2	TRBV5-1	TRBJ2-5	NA	CASSLVASGNEQYF	TGCGCCAGCAGCTTGGTGGCTAGCGGTAATGAGCAGTACTTC
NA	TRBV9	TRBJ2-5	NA	CACNLESQETQYF	TGTGCCTGCAATCTAGAGAGCCAAGAGACCCAGTACTTC
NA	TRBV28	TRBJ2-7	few	CASSSYGMTESSYEQYF	TGTGCCAGCAGTTCTTATGGGATGACAGAGAGCTCCTACGAGCAGTACTTC
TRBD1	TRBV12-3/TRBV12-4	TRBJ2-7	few	CASSSSGTGGYEQYF	TGTGCCAGCAGTTCGTCCGGGACAGGGGGCTACGAGCAGTACTTC
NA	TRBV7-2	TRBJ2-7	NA	CASSGDNYEQYF	TGTGCCAGCAGCGGAGACAACTACGAGCAGTACTTC
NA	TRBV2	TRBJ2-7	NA	CASSRSGTDRYEQYF	TGTGCCAGCAGTCGCTCCGGGACGGACCGCTACGAGCAGTACTTC
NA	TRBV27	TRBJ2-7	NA	CASSASSGGYEQYF	TGTGCCAGCAGCGCCTCGTCGGGCGGCTACGAGCAGTACTTC
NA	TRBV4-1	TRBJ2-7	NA	CASSQGGGRENEQYF	TGCGCCAGCAGCCAAGGGGGCGGCAGGGAAAACGAGCAGTACTTC
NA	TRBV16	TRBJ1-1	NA	CASSQSGIKGGWNTEAFF	TGTGCCAGCAGCCAATCCGGCATTAAGGGGGGGTGGAACACTGAAGCTTTCTTT
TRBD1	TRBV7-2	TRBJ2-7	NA	CASSYTGTDPYEQYF	TGTGCCAGCAGCTACACCGGGACAGACCCCTACGAGCAGTACTTC
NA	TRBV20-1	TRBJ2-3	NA	CSASNSLSPDTQYF	TGCAGTGCTAGTAACAGTCTCAGCCCAGATACGCAGTATTTT
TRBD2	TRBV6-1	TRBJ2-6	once	CASKGTSGSGANVLTF	TGTGCCAGCAAAGGGACTAGCGGCTCTGGGGCCAACGTCCTGACTTTC
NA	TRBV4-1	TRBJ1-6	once	CASAPPLHF	TGCGCCAGCGCCCCGCCCCTCCACTTT
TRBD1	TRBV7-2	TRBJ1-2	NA	CASSFDGTGYYGYTF	TGTGCCAGCAGTTTTGACGGGACAGGGTACTATGGCTACACCTTC
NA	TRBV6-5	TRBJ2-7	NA	CASSSLSGAPSYEQYF	TGTGCCAGCAGTTCCCTTTCGGGGGCACCCTCCTACGAGCAGTACTTC
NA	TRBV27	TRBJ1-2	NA	CASKEGPANYGYTF	TGTGCCAGCAAAGAGGGCCCAGCTAACTATGGCTACACCTTC
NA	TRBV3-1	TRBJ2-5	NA	CASSPSVHSTQYF	TGTGCCAGCAGCCCATCGGTACATTCGACCCAGTACTTC
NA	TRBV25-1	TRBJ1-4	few	CASSDPGWELFF	TGTGCCAGCAGCGACCCAGGGTGGGAACTGTTTTTT
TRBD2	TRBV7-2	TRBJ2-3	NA	CASSLEAGGPDTQYF	TGTGCCAGCAGCTTAGAAGCGGGAGGGCCAGATACGCAGTATTTT
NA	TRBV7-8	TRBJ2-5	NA	CASSLPVNGEGGERTQYF	TGTGCCAGCAGTCTCCCAGTGAACGGGGAAGGGGGGGAAAGGACCCAGTACTTC
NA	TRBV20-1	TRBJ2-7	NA	CSANQKASVTYEQYF	TGCAGTGCTAACCAAAAGGCTAGCGTGACCTACGAGCAGTACTTC